Listed below are T cell receptor beta chains from one sample, sequenced in a study of cytomegalovirus exposure and HLA in healthy donors. Profiling relied on immunoSEQ multiplex PCR, and the TCRdb table lists in-frame clones only, not all of them. The sample carries roughly 97,000 clones, approximately 78% recorded once. What was sequenced was PBMCs. The source is a woman aged 40 to 49 in good health and CMV-seronegative. Both conserved end residues are part of each CDR3.

cdr3_length: 18
v_call: TRBV19
j_call: TRBJ2-1
cdr3_aa: CASSLGLAGGAFISEQFF

cdr3_length: 12
v_call: TRBV6-6
j_call: TRBJ1-2
cdr3_aa: CASSQGNYGYTF

cdr3_length: 15
v_call: TRBV5-1
j_call: TRBJ2-1
cdr3_aa: CASSGGRTTGNEQFF

cdr3_length: 13
v_call: TRBV7-9
j_call: TRBJ2-1
cdr3_aa: CASSLSGNNEQFF

cdr3_length: 19
v_call: TRBV19
j_call: TRBJ2-3
cdr3_aa: CASSISGLAGGGSTDTQYF

cdr3_length: 13
v_call: TRBV5-1
j_call: TRBJ2-1
cdr3_aa: CASSLGQEDEQFF

cdr3_length: 16
v_call: TRBV15
j_call: TRBJ2-7
cdr3_aa: CATSGPIPAEGFEQYF

cdr3_length: 13
v_call: TRBV28
j_call: TRBJ2-1
cdr3_aa: CASSTQDYNEQFF

cdr3_length: 11
v_call: TRBV28
j_call: TRBJ1-1
cdr3_aa: CASSFSTEAFF

cdr3_length: 18
v_call: TRBV6-4
j_call: TRBJ2-3
cdr3_aa: CASSDRGGEAGPTDTQYF

cdr3_length: 13
v_call: TRBV29-1
j_call: TRBJ2-7
cdr3_aa: CSVASGKGYEQYF

cdr3_length: 14
v_call: TRBV28
j_call: TRBJ1-4
cdr3_aa: CASSLDRVDEKLFF

cdr3_length: 14
v_call: TRBV4-3
j_call: TRBJ1-1
cdr3_aa: CASSHRQGWTEAFF

cdr3_length: 16
v_call: TRBV15
j_call: TRBJ2-7
cdr3_aa: CATSRVGHSQANEQYF

cdr3_length: 14
v_call: TRBV5-1
j_call: TRBJ1-1
cdr3_aa: CASTTGWGDTEAFF

cdr3_length: 14
v_call: TRBV18
j_call: TRBJ2-1
cdr3_aa: CASSLERGRNEQFF

cdr3_length: 16
v_call: TRBV5-1
j_call: TRBJ2-7
cdr3_aa: CASSSGSSGASYEQYF

cdr3_length: 15
v_call: TRBV5-4
j_call: TRBJ2-7
cdr3_aa: CAGHSEGGTAYEQYF

cdr3_length: 14
v_call: TRBV4-3
j_call: TRBJ2-3
cdr3_aa: CASSPREGTDTQYF

cdr3_length: 13
v_call: TRBV5-6
j_call: TRBJ2-5
cdr3_aa: CASSLPGQETQYF

cdr3_length: 15
v_call: TRBV7-2
j_call: TRBJ1-3
cdr3_aa: CASSYGQGQGNTIYF

cdr3_length: 14
v_call: TRBV19
j_call: TRBJ2-2
cdr3_aa: CASSLLGLTGELFF

cdr3_length: 13
v_call: TRBV6-1
j_call: TRBJ2-7
cdr3_aa: CASPPGLSYEQYF

cdr3_length: 15
v_call: TRBV18
j_call: TRBJ2-3
cdr3_aa: CASSPTRGGTDTQYF

cdr3_length: 14
v_call: TRBV9
j_call: TRBJ2-2
cdr3_aa: CASSASLHTGELFF

cdr3_length: 13
v_call: TRBV5-1
j_call: TRBJ2-5
cdr3_aa: CASMTGTGETQYF

cdr3_length: 16
v_call: TRBV4-2
j_call: TRBJ1-1
cdr3_aa: CASSQVEVTGGLEAFF

cdr3_length: 15
v_call: TRBV6-1
j_call: TRBJ1-1
cdr3_aa: CASSEGGVYHTEAFF

cdr3_length: 17
v_call: TRBV9
j_call: TRBJ2-1
cdr3_aa: CASSSPRGGRAGNEQFF

cdr3_length: 15
v_call: TRBV27
j_call: TRBJ2-1
cdr3_aa: CASSLTSEIYNEQFF

cdr3_length: 15
v_call: TRBV10-3
j_call: TRBJ1-2
cdr3_aa: CATTTGTGDNYGYTF

cdr3_length: 14
v_call: TRBV9
j_call: TRBJ2-3
cdr3_aa: CASSVRRSTDTQYF

cdr3_length: 15
v_call: TRBV11-1
j_call: TRBJ2-7
cdr3_aa: CASSKDRPTPYEQYF

cdr3_length: 16
v_call: TRBV7-2
j_call: TRBJ2-3
cdr3_aa: CASTDSGTVRRDTQYF

cdr3_length: 14
v_call: TRBV7-2
j_call: TRBJ2-7
cdr3_aa: CASSPSSGRSEQYF

cdr3_length: 15
v_call: TRBV7-9
j_call: TRBJ2-5
cdr3_aa: CATRRAFNWQETQYF

cdr3_length: 16
v_call: TRBV7-2
j_call: TRBJ1-4
cdr3_aa: CASSSRPGQPREKLFF

cdr3_length: 10
v_call: TRBV20-1
j_call: TRBJ1-1
cdr3_aa: CSASRGEAFF

cdr3_length: 15
v_call: TRBV5-1
j_call: TRBJ2-7
cdr3_aa: CASSLDGPDSYEQYF

cdr3_length: 12
v_call: TRBV7-9
j_call: TRBJ1-2
cdr3_aa: CASSYSGEGYTF

cdr3_length: 14
v_call: TRBV29-1
j_call: TRBJ2-7
cdr3_aa: CRAKGTGVSYEQYF

cdr3_length: 17
v_call: TRBV19
j_call: TRBJ2-7
cdr3_aa: CASSISPAGEPSYEQYF

cdr3_length: 15
v_call: TRBV7-8
j_call: TRBJ1-1
cdr3_aa: CASSWGGTANTEAFF

cdr3_length: 13
v_call: TRBV6-5
j_call: TRBJ2-1
cdr3_aa: CASRDYSYNEQFF

cdr3_length: 13
v_call: TRBV29-1
j_call: TRBJ1-2
cdr3_aa: CSVARGSPDGYTF

cdr3_length: 12
v_call: TRBV27
j_call: TRBJ2-5
cdr3_aa: CASSSRGETQYF

cdr3_length: 13
v_call: TRBV11-2
j_call: TRBJ2-4
cdr3_aa: CASSPGLPNIQYF

cdr3_length: 14
v_call: TRBV5-1
j_call: TRBJ2-7
cdr3_aa: CASSLGTDLREQCF

cdr3_length: 16
v_call: TRBV4-3
j_call: TRBJ1-1
cdr3_aa: CASSQELAGGDTEAFF

cdr3_length: 16
v_call: TRBV25-1
j_call: TRBJ2-7
cdr3_aa: CASSVHDRGLSYEQYF

cdr3_length: 13
v_call: TRBV5-6
j_call: TRBJ1-2
cdr3_aa: CASAARRLYGYTF

cdr3_length: 13
v_call: TRBV28
j_call: TRBJ1-2
cdr3_aa: CASSPGVSYGYTF

cdr3_length: 19
v_call: TRBV28
j_call: TRBJ1-5
cdr3_aa: CASSLWDFSIAAGYQPQHF

cdr3_length: 18
v_call: TRBV21-1
j_call: TRBJ2-1
cdr3_aa: CASSARLAGGPGYNEQFF

cdr3_length: 15
v_call: TRBV7-2
j_call: TRBJ2-1
cdr3_aa: CASSQPDRARDEQFF